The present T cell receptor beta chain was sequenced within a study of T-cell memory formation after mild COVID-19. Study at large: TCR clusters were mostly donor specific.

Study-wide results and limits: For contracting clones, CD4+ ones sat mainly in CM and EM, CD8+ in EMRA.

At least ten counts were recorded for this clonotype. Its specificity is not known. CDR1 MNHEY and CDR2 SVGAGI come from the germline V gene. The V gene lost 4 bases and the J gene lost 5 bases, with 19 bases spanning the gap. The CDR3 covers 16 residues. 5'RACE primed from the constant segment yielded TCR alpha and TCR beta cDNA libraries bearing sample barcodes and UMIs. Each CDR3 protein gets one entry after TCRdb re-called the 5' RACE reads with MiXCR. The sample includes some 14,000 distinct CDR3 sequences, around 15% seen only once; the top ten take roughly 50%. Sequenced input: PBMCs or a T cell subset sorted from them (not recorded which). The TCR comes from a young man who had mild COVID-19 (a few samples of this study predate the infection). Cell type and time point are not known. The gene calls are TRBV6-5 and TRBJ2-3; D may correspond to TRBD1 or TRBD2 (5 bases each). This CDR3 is CASSSVMGTDQDTQYF. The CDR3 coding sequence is TGTGCCAGCAGTTCCGTCATGGGGACGGACCAAGATACGCAGTATTTT.